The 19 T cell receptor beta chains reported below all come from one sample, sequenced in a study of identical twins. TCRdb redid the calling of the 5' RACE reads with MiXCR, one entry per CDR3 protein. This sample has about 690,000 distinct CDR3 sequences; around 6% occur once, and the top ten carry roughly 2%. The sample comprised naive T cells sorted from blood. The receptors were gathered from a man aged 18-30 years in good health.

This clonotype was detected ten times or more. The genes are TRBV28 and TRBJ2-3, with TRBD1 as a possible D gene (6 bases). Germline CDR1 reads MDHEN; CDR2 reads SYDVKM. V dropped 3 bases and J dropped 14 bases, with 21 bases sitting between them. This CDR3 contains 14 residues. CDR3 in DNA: TGTGCCAGCAGTTTCTCCAGGGGCCTAGAGGATCGGTATTTT. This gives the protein CASSFSRGLEDRYF.

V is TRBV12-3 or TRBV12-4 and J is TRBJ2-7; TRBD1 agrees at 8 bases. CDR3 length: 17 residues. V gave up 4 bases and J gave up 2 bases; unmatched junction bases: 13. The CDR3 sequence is CASSSLRDRPQAYEQYF. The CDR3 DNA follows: TGTGCCAGCAGTTCCCTCCGGGACAGGCCCCAGGCCTACGAGCAGTACTTC.

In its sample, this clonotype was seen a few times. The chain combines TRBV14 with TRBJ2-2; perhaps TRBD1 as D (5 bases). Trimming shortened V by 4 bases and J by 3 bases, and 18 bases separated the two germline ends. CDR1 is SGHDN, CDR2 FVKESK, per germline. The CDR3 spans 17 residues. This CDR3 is CASSLFRTRVDTGELFF. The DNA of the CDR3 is TGTGCCAGCAGCCTGTTTCGGACAAGGGTAGACACCGGGGAGCTGTTTTTT.

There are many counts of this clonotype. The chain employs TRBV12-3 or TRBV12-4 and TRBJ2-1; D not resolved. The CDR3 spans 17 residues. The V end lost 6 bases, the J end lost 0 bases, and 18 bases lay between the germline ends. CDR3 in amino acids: CASSPSPSRVSYNEQFF. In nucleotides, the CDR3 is TGTGCCAGCAGCCCCTCGCCCTCACGAGTCTCCTACAATGAGCAGTTCTTC.

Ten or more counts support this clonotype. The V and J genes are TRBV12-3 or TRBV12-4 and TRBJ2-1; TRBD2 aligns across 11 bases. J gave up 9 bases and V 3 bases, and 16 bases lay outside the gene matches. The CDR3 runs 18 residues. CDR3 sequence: CASSFLPNSGRARGEQFF. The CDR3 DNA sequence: TGTGCCAGCAGTTTTTTGCCTAATAGCGGGAGGGCACGAGGTGAGCAGTTCTTC.

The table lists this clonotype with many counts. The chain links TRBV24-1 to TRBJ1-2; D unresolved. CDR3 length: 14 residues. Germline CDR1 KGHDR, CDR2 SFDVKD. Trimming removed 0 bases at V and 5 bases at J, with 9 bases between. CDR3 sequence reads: CATSDLTLRYGYTF. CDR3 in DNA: TGTGCCACCAGTGATTTGACACTCCGATATGGCTACACCTTC.

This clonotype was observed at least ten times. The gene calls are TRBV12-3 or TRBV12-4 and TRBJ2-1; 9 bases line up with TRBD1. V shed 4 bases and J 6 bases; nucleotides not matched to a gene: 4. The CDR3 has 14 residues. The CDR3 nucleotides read TGTGCCAGCAGTTGGGACAGGGACCCCAATGAGCAGTTCTTC. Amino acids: CASSWDRDPNEQFF.

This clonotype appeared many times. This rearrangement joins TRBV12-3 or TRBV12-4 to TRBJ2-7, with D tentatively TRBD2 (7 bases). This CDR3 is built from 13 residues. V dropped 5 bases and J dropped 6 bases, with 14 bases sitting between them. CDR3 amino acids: CASSPTGGGEQYV. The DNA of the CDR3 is TGTGCCAGCAGTCCAACGGGGGGCGGCGAGCAGTACGTC.

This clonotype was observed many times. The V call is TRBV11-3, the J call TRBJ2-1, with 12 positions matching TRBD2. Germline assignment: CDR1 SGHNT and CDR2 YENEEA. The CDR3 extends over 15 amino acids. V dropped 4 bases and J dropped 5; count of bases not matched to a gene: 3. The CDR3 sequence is CASSSTSGSNNEQFF. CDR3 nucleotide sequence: TGTGCCAGCAGCTCGACTAGCGGGAGTAACAATGAGCAGTTCTTC.

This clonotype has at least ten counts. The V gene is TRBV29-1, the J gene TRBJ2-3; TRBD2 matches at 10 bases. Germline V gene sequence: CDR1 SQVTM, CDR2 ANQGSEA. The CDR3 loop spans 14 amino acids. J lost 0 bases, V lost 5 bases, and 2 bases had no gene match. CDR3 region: CSVKREGSTDTQYF. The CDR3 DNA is TGCAGCGTTAAGCGGGAGGGGAGCACAGATACGCAGTATTTT.

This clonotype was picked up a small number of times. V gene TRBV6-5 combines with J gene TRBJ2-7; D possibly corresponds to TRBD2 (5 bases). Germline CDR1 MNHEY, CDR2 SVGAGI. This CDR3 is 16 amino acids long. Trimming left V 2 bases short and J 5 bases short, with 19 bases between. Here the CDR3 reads CASSYRGGLAPHEQYF. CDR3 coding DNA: TGTGCCAGCAGTTACCGCGGCGGGCTAGCACCCCACGAGCAGTACTTC.

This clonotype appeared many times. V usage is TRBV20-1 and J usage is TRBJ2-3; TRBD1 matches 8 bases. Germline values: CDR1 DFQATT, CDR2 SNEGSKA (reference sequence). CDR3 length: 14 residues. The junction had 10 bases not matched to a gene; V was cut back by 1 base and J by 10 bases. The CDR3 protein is CSARADRVEGSQYF. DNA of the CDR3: TGCAGTGCTAGAGCGGACAGGGTTGAGGGATCGCAGTATTTT.

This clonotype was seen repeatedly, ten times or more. The CDR3 nucleotides read TGTGCCAGCCAGCGGGACACGGTCGAAAAACTGTTTTTT. Translation: CASQRDTVEKLFF. This chain links TRBV12-3 or TRBV12-4 with TRBJ1-4; D possibly corresponds to TRBD1 (6 bases). The CDR3 sequence is 13 residues long. The V end lost 8 bases, the J end lost 8 bases, and 15 bases lay between the germline ends.

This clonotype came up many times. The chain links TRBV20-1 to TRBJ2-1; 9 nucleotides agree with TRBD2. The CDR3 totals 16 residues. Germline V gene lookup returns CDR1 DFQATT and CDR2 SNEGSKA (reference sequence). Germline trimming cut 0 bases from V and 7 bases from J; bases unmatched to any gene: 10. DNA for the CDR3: TGCAGTGCTAGAGATCCGCCGGGACTAGCACCGAATGAGCAGTTCTTC. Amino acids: CSARDPPGLAPNEQFF.

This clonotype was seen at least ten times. CDR3 DNA sequence: TGTGCCAGCAGTGCCACCGCTTATAATTCACCCCTCCACTTT. As protein: CASSATAYNSPLHF. This sequence joins TRBV12-3 or TRBV12-4 and TRBJ1-6, with D unclear. The CDR3 totals 14 residues. Trimming stripped 5 bases from V and 4 bases from J, with 9 bases between.

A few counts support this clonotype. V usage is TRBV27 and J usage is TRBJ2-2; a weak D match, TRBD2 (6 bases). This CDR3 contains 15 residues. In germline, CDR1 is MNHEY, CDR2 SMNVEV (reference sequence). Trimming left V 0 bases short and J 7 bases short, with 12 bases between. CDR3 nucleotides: TGTGCCAGCAGTTTATCGAGCATGGGGGGCGGGGAGCTGTTTTTT. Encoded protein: CASSLSSMGGGELFF.

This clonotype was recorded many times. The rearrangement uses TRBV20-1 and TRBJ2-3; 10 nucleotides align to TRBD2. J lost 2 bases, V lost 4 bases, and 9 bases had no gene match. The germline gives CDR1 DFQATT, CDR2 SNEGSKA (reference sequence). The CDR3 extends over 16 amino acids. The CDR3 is CSAMPLLAGDTDTQYF. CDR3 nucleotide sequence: TGCAGTGCTATGCCCCTCCTAGCGGGAGACACAGATACGCAGTATTTT.

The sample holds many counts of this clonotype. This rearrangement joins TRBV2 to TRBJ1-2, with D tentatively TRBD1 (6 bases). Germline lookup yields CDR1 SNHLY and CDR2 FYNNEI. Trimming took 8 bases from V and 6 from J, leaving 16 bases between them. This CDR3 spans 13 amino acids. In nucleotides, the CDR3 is TGTGCCAGCGGGCGGGACACATCCGATGGCTACACCTTC. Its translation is CASGRDTSDGYTF.

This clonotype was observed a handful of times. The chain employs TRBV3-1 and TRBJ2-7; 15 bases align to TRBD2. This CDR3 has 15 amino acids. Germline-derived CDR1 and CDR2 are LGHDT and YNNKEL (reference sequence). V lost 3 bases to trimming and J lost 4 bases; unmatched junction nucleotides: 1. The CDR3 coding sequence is TGTGCCAGCAGCCACGGGACTAGCGGGAGGTACGAGCAGTACGTC. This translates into CASSHGTSGRYEQYV.